The next 19 T cell receptor beta chains were all read from a single sample in a study of blood T cells in healthy people across ages. Primers used in a second PCR of about 7 to 11 cycles were a sample-barcoded 5' primer and a J-beta primer mix. TCRdb reanalysed the 5' RACE reads using MiXCR and keeps one entry per CDR3 protein. The sample yields about 930,000 distinct CDR3 sequences, about 27% seen once. This sample was also put to use in a study of T cells of mothers and their children.

Sequenced sample: blood. The receptor source for this set is a woman between 35 and 50 years old in good health.

There are many counts of this clonotype. The chain recombines TRBV18 with TRBJ2-7; TRBD2 is a possible D gene (6 bases). The CDR3 covers 14 residues. V was clipped by 0 bases and J by 2 bases, with 8 bases between them. Germline CDR1 reads KGHSH; CDR2 reads LQKENI. CDR3 DNA sequence: TGTGCCAGCTCACCACCGGGACTCCCCTACGAGCAGTACTTC. This codes for CASSPPGLPYEQYF.

This clonotype was observed a single time. A read error may explain this, as a much larger clone is one base away. This rearrangement joins TRBV4-3 to TRBJ2-7, with 8 bases that match TRBD2. The length of the CDR3 is 15 residues. Germline V gene sequence: CDR1 LGHNA, CDR2 YSLEER. Trimming cost V 4 bases and J 10 bases; bases outside gene matches: 15. The CDR3 loop reads CASSPERGHWEPQYF. For the CDR3, the DNA is TGCGCCAGCAGCCCCGAGCGGGGGCACTGGGAGCCCCAGTACTTC.

The J gene is TRBJ2-1, the V gene TRBV6-5, with D perhaps TRBD2 (6 bases). Trimming cost V 6 bases and J 9 bases, with 18 bases left between them. This CDR3 comprises 14 residues. CDR1 MNHEY and CDR2 SVGAGI come from the germline V gene. The CDR3 is CASSLRRGRSEQFF. CDR3 nucleotide sequence: TGTGCCAGCAGCCTCCGACGGGGGAGGAGTGAGCAGTTCTTC.

This rearrangement joins TRBV4-3 to TRBJ2-7, with D unresolved. V dropped 3 bases and J dropped 0 bases, with 9 bases sitting between them. CDR3 length: 14 residues. The germline CDR1 and CDR2 sequences are LGHNA and YSLEER. This CDR3 reads CASSHGRNSYEQYF. The CDR3 region has the DNA TGCGCCAGCAGCCACGGCAGGAACTCCTACGAGCAGTACTTC.

This clonotype appeared a few times. This sequence joins TRBV14 and TRBJ2-2; D uncertain. Germline V gene data show CDR1 as SGHDN and CDR2 as FVKESK. V shed 3 bases and J shed 0 bases, with 11 bases lying between them. The CDR3 has 16 amino acids. CDR3 bases: TGTGCCAGCAGCCACGTAATTGGCACGAACACCGGGGAGCTGTTTTTT. Translated: CASSHVIGTNTGELFF.

Concerning this clonotype itself: One end of the junction is discordant with germline, which a read error may explain. The chain uses TRBV3-1 and TRBJ2-7; D unclear. CDR3 length: 15 residues. Germline V gene sequence: CDR1 LGHDT, CDR2 YNNKEL (reference sequence). For the CDR3, the DNA is TGTACCAGCAGCCAAGGGCCCGCCAGCACCTACGAGCAGTACTTC. Translation gives CTSSQGPASTYEQYF.

The chain recombines TRBV20-1 with TRBJ2-7; tentative D call: TRBD1 (5 bases). The CDR3 extends over 13 amino acids. V was pared by 6 bases and J by 3 bases, with 15 bases between. Germline V gene data show CDR1 as DFQATT and CDR2 as SNEGSKA (reference sequence). The CDR3 reads CSAGRALSYEQYF. CDR3 nucleotides: TGCAGTGCGGGCAGGGCTCTTAGCTACGAGCAGTACTTC.

Turning to this clonotype: Compared with germline, one end of the junction differs, possibly owing to a read error. CDR3 in amino acids: CATKIPNRPQHF. CDR3 coding DNA: TGTGCCACCAAAATCCCCAATCGGCCCCAGCATTTT. The chain carries TRBV28 and TRBJ1-5; D is uncertain. The CDR3 contains 12 residues. Per germline, CDR1 MDHEN and CDR2 SYDVKM.

V is TRBV20-1 and J is TRBJ2-4; TRBD2 matches at 9 bases. The V gene end was trimmed by 1 base and the J gene end by 7 bases; junction bases not matched to a gene: 20. The CDR3 totals 19 residues. Germline CDR1 is DFQATT and CDR2 is SNEGSKA (reference sequence). The CDR3 loop reads CSARGLVAGASSDMNIQYF. In DNA, the CDR3 is TGCAGTGCTAGAGGTCTCGTAGCGGGGGCTTCTAGTGACATGAACATTCAGTACTTC.

This clonotype has just one count. J is TRBJ1-6 and V is TRBV3-1; no definite D call. Trimming left V 1 base short and J 2 bases short, with 3 bases between. The germline V gene encodes CDR1 LGHDT and CDR2 YNNKEL (reference sequence). The CDR3 extends over 14 amino acids. This chain's CDR3 is CASSQVAYNSPLHF. Written as DNA, the CDR3 is TGTGCCAGCAGCCAAGTGGCCTATAATTCACCCCTCCACTTT.

The chain combines TRBV15 with TRBJ2-5; a weak D match, TRBD1 (6 bases). The end of the DNA is better explained by TRBJ2-1, so the J call may be wrong. The CDR3 is made up of 16 amino acids. Germline V gene data show CDR1 as LNHNV and CDR2 as YYDKDF (reference sequence). This CDR3 reads CATSREDRTHQETQFF. The CDR3 nucleotides read TGTGCCACCAGCAGAGAAGACAGGACGCACCAAGAGACCCAGTTCTTC.

The J gene is TRBJ1-1, the V gene TRBV29-1; no reliable D call. Trimming took off 3 bases at V and 4 bases at J, with 6 bases between the two ends. The CDR3 totals 11 residues. Germline V lookup: CDR1 SQVTM, CDR2 ANQGSEA. The CDR3 sequence: CSVERATEAFF. In nucleotides, the CDR3 is TGCAGCGTTGAGAGGGCCACTGAAGCTTTCTTT. The complete variable domain, with remaining parts taken from reference TRBV29-1 and TRBJ1-1, reads SAVISQKPSRDICQRGTSLTIQCQVDSQVTMMFWYRQQPGQSLTLIATANQGSEATYESGFVIDKFPISRPNLTFSTLTVSNMSPEDSSIYLCSVERATEAFFGQGTRLTVV.

This clonotype came up a few times. This chain links TRBV19 with TRBJ1-5; D not resolved. This CDR3 has 16 amino acids. The V end was cut by 8 bases, the J end by 2 bases, with 19 bases between. Germline CDR1 LNHDA, CDR2 SQIVND (reference sequence). The CDR3 region is CASALNGVWGNQPQHF. CDR3 sequence (DNA): TGTGCCAGTGCATTAAACGGGGTGTGGGGCAATCAGCCCCAGCATTTT.

There are many counts of this clonotype. CDR3 sequence reads: CSVGDSFYEQYF. Here the CDR3 DNA reads TGCAGCGTTGGGGACAGTTTCTACGAGCAGTACTTC. The rearrangement joins TRBV29-1 to TRBJ2-7; 7 nucleotides agree with TRBD1. The V and J ends lost 4 bases and 3 bases, in that order; junction bases with no gene match: 3. The CDR3 sequence is 12 residues long. The germline V gene encodes CDR1 SQVTM and CDR2 ANQGSEA.

Of note for this clonotype: This clone may be a read error of a much larger clone one base away. The chain employs TRBV3-1 and TRBJ2-6; 11 nucleotides align to TRBD1. Germline V gene sequence: CDR1 LGHDT, CDR2 YNNKEL (reference sequence). The CDR3 sequence is 18 residues long. Here the CDR3 reads CASSQRGQGASGTNVLTF. As DNA, the CDR3 is TGTGCCAGCAGCCAAAGAGGACAGGGGGCCTCTGGGACCAACGTCCTGACTTTC.

The V gene is TRBV12-3 or TRBV12-4, the J gene TRBJ2-7; possible D gene TRBD1, 6 bases. The CDR3 is 15 amino acids. Trimming left V 7 bases short and J 3 bases short, with 19 bases between. For the CDR3, the DNA is TGTGCCAGCACTATGGGACACTCGGGAAACTACGAGCAGTACTTC. Its translation is CASTMGHSGNYEQYF.

Points on this clonotype: This could be a read error, since a much larger clone is one nucleotide away. The gene calls are TRBV5-1 and TRBJ2-1; 7 bases fit TRBD2. Germline lookup yields CDR1 SGHRS and CDR2 YFSETQ. This CDR3 contains 15 residues. The ends lost 4 bases at V and 0 bases at J; junction bases unmatched: 4. CDR3 coding DNA: TGCGCCAGCAGCCAACGGGGGGACTCCTACAATGAGCAGTTCTTC. Translated, it gives CASSQRGDSYNEQFF.

A word on this clonotype: This may arise from a read error, as a much more abundant clone is one base away. This chain connects TRBV5-1 to TRBJ2-1; TRBD2 might be the D (6 bases). The germline V gene encodes CDR1 SGHRS and CDR2 YFSETQ. This CDR3 contains 17 residues. CDR3: CVSSTLLRAGAYNEQFF. The CDR3 nucleotides read TGCGTCAGCAGCACACTACTACGAGCGGGCGCCTACAATGAGCAGTTCTTC.

This clonotype appeared many times. CDR3 coding DNA: TGTGCCAGCAGTGGTTGGCAGACCTACGAGCAGTACTTC. This codes for CASSGWQTYEQYF. The chain links TRBV6-6 to TRBJ2-7, with unresolved D. V lost 5 bases, J lost 2 bases, and 10 bases lay in between. Germline values: CDR1 MNHNY, CDR2 SVGAGI (reference sequence). The CDR3 consists of 13 residues.